This T cell receptor beta chain stems from a study of T-cell reconstitution after alpha-beta-depleted transplantation in children. There are 12 residues in the CDR3. V lost 6 bases and J 7 bases, leaving 16 bases between the germline ends. The V gene's germline CDR1 is DFQATT and CDR2 SNEGSKA (reference sequence). TCRbeta library preparation incorporated unique molecular identifiers. A single record per CDR3 protein comes from TCRdb applying MiXCR to the PCR reads. Here the sample spans about 58,000 distinct CDR3 sequences, approximately 43% being singletons. Whole-study findings and limits: Reportedly, alpha-beta T cells present about two months post-transplant originated from several hundred expanded clones of graft origin. The main origin of T-cell counts and diversity one year after transplant was newly produced T cells.

Note on this clonotype: Its antigen is not known.

Sequenced material: PBMCs, mostly from graft donor cells, taken 360 days after TCRalphabeta/CD19-depleted stem cell transplant. The rearrangement joins TRBV20-1 to TRBJ2-7; D is possibly TRBD2 (5 bases). The clonotype originates from a male patient between 10 and 17 years old who had a stem cell transplant for acute lymphoblastic leukemia, so the T cells may come from the graft donor. CDR3 sequence reads: CSARSKPGEQYF. CDR3 coding DNA: TGCAGTGCGAGGTCGAAGCCGGGGGAGCAGTACTTC.